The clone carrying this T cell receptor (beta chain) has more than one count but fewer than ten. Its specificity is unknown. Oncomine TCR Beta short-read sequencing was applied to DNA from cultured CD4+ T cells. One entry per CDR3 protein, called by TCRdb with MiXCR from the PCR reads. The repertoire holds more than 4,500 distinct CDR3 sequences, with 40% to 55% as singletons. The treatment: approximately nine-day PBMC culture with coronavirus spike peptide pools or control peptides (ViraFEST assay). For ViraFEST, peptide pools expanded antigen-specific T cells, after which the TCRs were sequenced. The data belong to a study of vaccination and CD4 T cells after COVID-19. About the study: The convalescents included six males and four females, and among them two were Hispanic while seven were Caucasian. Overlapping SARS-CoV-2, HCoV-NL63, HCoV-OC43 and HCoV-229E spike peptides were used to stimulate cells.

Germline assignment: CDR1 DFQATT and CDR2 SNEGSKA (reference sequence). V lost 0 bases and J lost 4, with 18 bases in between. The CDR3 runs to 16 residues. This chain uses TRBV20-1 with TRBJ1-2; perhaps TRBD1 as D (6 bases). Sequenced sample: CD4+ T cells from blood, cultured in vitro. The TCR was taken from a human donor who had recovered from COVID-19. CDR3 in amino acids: CSARDTRGGTGYGYTF. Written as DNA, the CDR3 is TGCAGTGCTAGAGATACAAGAGGGGGGACGGGCTATGGCTACACCTTC.